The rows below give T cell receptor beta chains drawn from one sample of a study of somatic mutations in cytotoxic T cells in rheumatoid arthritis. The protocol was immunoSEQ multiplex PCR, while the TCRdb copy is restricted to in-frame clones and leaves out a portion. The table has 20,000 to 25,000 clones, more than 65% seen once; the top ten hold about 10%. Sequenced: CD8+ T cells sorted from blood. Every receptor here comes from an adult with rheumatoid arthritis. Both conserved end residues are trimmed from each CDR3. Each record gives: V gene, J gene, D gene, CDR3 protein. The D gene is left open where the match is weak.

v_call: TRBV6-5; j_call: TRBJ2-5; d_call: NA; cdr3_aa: ASSYEKTQY
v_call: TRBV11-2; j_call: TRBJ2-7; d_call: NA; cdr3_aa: ASSVGQTWSPYEQY
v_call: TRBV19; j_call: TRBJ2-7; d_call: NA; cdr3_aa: ASSHYEQY
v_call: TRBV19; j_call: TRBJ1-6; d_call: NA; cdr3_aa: ASSTDRLQALH
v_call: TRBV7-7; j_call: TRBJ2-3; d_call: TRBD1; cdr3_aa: ASSSGTGGTDTQY
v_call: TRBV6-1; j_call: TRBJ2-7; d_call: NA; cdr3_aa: ASSDPTEYETYEQY
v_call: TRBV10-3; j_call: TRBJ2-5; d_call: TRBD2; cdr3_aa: AISESPGNSGNQETQY
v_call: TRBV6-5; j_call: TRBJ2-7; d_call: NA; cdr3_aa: ASSYGGDSSYEQY
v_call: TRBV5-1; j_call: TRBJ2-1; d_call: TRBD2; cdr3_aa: ASSLDPGLIAYNEQF
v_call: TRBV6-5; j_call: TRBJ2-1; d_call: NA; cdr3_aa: ATQTTSSYNEQF
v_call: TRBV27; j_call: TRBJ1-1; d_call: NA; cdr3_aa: ASSPPKPGTEAF